Here is one T cell receptor beta chain with its context. The entry originates in a study of control samples from healthy donors and cancer patients. The protocol was immunoSEQ multiplex PCR, while the TCRdb copy is restricted to in-frame clones and leaves out a portion. The sample yields more than 65,000 clones, more than 75% seen once. This CDR3 spans 15 amino acids. Per germline, CDR1 KGHSY and CDR2 FQNENV. Trimming stripped 6 bases from V and 0 bases from J, with 9 bases between. The clonotype originates from a man aged 45-65 years in good health. The sequencing sample was made of blood. The chain links TRBV16 to TRBJ2-6, with D maybe TRBD1 (5 bases). This chain's CDR3 is CASSPDSSGANVLTF. CDR3 DNA sequence: TGTGCCAGCAGTCCCGACAGCTCTGGGGCCAACGTCCTGACTTTC.